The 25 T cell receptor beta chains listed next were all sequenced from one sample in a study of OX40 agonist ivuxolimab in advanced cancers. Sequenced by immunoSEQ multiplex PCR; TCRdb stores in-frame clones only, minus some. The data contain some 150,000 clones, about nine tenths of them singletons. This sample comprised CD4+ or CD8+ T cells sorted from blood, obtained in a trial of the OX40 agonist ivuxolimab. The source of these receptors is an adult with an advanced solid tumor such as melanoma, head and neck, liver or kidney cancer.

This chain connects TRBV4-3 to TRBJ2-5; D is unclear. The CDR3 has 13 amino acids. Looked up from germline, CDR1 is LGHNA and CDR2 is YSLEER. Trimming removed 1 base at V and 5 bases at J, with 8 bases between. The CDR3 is CASSQGSWETQYF. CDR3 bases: TGCGCCAGCAGCCAAGGCTCCTGGGAGACCCAGTACTTC.

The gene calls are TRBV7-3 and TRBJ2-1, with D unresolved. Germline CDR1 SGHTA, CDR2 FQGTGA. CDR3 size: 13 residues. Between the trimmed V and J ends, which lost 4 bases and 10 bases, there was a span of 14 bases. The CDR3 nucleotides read TGTGCCAGCAGCTCCTCGGGCCCCTCCGAGCAGTTCTTC. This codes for CASSSSGPSEQFF.

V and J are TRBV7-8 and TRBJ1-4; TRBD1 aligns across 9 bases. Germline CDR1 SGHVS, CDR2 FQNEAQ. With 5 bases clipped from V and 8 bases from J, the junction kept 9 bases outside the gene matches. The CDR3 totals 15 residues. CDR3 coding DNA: TGTGCCAGCAGCCCTGGGGACAGGGAACTGGAAAAACTGTTTTTT. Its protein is CASSPGDRELEKLFF. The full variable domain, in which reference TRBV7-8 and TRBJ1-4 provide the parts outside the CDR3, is GAGVSQSPRYKVAKRGQDVALRCDPISGHVSLFWYQQALGQGPEFLTYFQNEAQLDKSGLPSDRFFAERPEGSVSTLKIQRTQQEDSAVYLCASSPGDRELEKLFFGSGTQLSVL.

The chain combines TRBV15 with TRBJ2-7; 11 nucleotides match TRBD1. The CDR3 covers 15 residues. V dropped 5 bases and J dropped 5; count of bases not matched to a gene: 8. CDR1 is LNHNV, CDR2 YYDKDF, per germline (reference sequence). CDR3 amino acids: CATSRDRDRGNEQYF. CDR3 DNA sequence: TGTGCCACCAGCCGTGACCGGGACAGGGGGAACGAGCAGTACTTC. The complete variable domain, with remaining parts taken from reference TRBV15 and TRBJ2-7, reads DAMVIQNPRYQVTQFGKPVTLSCSQTLNHNVMYWYQQKSSQAPKLLFHYYDKDFNNEADTPDNFQSRRPNTSFCFLDIRSPGLGDTAMYLCATSRDRDRGNEQYFGPGTRLTVT.

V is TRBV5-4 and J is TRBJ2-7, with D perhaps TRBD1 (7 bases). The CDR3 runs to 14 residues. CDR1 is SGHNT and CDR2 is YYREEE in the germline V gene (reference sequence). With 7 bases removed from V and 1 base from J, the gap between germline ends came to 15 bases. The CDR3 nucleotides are TGTGCCAGCGGAGACAGGGAGGAATCCTACGAGCAGTACTTC. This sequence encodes CASGDREESYEQYF.

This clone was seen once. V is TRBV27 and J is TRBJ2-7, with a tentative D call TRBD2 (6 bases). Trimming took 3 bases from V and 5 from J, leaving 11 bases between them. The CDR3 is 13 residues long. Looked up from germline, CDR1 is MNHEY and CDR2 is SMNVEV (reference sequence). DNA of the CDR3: TGTGCCAGCAGTTTGCGGGGTTACGACGAGCAGTACTTC. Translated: CASSLRGYDEQYF.

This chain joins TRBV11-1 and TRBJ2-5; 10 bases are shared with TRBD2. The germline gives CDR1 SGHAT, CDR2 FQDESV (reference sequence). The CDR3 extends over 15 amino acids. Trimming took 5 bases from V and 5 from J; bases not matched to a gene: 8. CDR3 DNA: TGTGCCAGCAGCCCCCTAGCGGGAGTGATGGAGACCCAGTACTTC. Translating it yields CASSPLAGVMETQYF.

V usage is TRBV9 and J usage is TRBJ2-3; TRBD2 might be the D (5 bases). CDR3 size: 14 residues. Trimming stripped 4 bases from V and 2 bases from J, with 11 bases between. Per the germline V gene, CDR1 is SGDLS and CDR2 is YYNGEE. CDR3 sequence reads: CASSPSGSTDTQYF. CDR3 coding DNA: TGTGCCAGCAGCCCCTCGGGGTCCACAGATACGCAGTATTTT.

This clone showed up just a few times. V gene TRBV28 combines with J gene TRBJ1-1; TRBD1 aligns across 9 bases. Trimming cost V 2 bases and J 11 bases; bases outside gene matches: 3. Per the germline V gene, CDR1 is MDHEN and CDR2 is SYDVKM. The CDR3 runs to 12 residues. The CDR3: CASSLGGQGAFF. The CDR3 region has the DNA TGTGCCAGCAGTTTAGGAGGACAGGGGGCTTTCTTT.

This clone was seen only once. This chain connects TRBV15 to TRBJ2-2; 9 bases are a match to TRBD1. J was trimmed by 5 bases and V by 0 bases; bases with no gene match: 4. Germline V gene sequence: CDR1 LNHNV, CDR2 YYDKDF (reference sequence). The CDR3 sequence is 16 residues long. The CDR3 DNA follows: TGTGCCACCAGCAGAGATGTTGGGACAGGGACCGGGGAGCTGTTTTTT. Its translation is CATSRDVGTGTGELFF. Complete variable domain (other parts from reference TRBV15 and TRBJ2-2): DAMVIQNPRYQVTQFGKPVTLSCSQTLNHNVMYWYQQKSSQAPKLLFHYYDKDFNNEADTPDNFQSRRPNTSFCFLDIRSPGLGDTAMYLCATSRDVGTGTGELFFGEGSRLTVL.

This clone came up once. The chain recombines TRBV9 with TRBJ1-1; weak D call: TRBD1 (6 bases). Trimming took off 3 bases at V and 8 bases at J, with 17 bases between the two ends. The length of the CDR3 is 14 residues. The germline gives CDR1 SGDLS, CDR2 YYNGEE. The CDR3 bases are TGTGCCAGCAGCGGTGGGGGCACTCAACGGGAAGCTTTCTTT. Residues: CASSGGGTQREAFF.

The CDR3 coding sequence is TGTGCCAGCAGTGAAACTCTGGGACCCGGGCCTTACGAGCAGTACTTC. It specifies CASSETLGPGPYEQYF. The rearrangement links TRBV2 to TRBJ2-5; the D gene could be TRBD1 or TRBD2 (5 bases each). The J call is in doubt because the DNA end fits TRBJ2-7 better. CDR1 is SNHLY and CDR2 is FYNNEI in the germline V gene. The CDR3 is 16 amino acids.

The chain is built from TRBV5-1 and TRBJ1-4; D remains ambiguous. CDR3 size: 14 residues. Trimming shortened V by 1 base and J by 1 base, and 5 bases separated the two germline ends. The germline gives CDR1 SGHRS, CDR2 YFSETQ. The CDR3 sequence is CASSLQGTNEKLFF. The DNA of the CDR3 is TGCGCCAGCAGCTTGCAAGGAACTAATGAAAAACTGTTTTTT.

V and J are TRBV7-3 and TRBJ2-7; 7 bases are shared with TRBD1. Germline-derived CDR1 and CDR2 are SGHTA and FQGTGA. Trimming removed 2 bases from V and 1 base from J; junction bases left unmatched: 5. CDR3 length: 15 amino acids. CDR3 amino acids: CASSLYTGASYEQYF. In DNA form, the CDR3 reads TGTGCCAGCAGCTTATATACAGGGGCGTCCTACGAGCAGTACTTC. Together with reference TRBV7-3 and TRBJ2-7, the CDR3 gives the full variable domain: GAGVSQTPSNKVTEKGKYVELRCDPISGHTALYWYRQSLGQGPEFLIYFQGTGAADDSGLPNDRFFAVRPEGSVSTLKIQRTERGDSAVYLCASSLYTGASYEQYFGPGTRLTVT.

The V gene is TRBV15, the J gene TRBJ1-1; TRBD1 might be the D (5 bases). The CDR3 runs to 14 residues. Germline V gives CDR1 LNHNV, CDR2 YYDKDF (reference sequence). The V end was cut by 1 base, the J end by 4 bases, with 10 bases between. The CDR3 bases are TGTGCCACCAGCAGAGTCGGCAGGGTCACTGAAGCTTTCTTT. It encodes CATSRVGRVTEAFF.

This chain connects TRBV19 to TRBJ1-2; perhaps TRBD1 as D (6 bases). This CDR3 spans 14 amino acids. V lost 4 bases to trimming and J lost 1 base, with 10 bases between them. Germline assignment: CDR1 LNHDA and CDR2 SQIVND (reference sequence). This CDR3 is CASSRGAFNYGYTF. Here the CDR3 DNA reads TGTGCCAGTAGTAGGGGGGCCTTTAACTATGGCTACACCTTC.

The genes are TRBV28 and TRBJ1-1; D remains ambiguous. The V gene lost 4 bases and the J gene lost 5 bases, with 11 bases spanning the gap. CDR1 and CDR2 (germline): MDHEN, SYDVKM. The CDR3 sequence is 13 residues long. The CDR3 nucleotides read TGTGCCAGCAGTTCCAATCTGCGAACTGAAGCTTTCTTT. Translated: CASSSNLRTEAFF.

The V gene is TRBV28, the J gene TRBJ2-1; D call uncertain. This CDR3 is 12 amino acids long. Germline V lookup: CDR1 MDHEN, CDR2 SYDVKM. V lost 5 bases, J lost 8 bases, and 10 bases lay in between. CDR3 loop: CASSLYLDEQFF. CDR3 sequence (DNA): TGTGCCAGCAGTCTCTACCTGGATGAGCAGTTCTTC.

The CDR3 bases are TGCGCCAGCAGCCAAGAGTCACGCCTAGCGAGAGACAATGAGCAGTTCTTC. Residues: CASSQESRLARDNEQFF. The chain has TRBV4-1 and TRBJ2-1; possibly TRBD2 for D (6 bases). The CDR3 length is 17 residues. The V and J ends lost 0 bases and 5 bases respectively, with 17 bases between them. From germline, CDR1 is MGHRA and CDR2 YSYEKL.

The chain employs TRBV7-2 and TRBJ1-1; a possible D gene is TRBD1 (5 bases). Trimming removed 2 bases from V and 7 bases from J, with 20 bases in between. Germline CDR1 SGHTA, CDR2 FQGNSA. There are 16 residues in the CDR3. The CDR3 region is CASSLIGLRGGGEAFF. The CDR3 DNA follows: TGTGCCAGCAGCTTAATTGGCCTACGGGGGGGTGGTGAAGCTTTCTTT. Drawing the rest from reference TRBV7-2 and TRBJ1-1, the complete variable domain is GAGVSQSPSNKVTEKGKDVELRCDPISGHTALYWYRQSLGQGLEFLIYFQGNSAPDKSGLPSDRFSAERTGGSVSTLTIQRTQQEDSAVYLCASSLIGLRGGGEAFFGQGTRLTVV.

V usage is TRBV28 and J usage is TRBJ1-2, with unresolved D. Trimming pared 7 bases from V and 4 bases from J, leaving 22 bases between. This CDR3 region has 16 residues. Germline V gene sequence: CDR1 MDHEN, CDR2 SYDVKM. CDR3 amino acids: CASISNPTLPSYGYTF. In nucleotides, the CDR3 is TGTGCCAGCATTTCGAATCCGACACTCCCCAGCTATGGCTACACCTTC.

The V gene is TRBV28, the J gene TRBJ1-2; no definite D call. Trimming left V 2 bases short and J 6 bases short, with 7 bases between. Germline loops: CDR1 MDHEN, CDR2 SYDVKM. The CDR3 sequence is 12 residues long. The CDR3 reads CASSLEGHGYTF. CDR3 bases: TGTGCCAGCAGTTTAGAAGGACATGGCTACACCTTC.

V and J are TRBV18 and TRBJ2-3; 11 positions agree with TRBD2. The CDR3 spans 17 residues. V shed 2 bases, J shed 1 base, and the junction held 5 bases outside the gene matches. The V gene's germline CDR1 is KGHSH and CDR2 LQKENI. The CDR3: CASSPLLAGEGTDTQYF. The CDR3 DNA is TGTGCCAGCTCACCATTACTAGCGGGAGAGGGCACAGATACGCAGTATTTT.

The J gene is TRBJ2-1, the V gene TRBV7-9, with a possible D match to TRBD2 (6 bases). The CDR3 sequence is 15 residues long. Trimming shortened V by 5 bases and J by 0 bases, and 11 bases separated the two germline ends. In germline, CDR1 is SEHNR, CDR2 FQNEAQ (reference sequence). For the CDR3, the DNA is TGTGCCAGCAGCCTACGGGAGAGCTCCTACAATGAGCAGTTCTTC. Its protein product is CASSLRESSYNEQFF.

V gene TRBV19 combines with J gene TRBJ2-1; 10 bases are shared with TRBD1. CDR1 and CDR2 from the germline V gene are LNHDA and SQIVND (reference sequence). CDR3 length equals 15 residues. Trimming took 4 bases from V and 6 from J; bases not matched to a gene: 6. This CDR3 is CASSTGTGDPNEQFF. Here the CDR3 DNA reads TGTGCCAGTAGTACAGGGACAGGGGATCCCAATGAGCAGTTCTTC.